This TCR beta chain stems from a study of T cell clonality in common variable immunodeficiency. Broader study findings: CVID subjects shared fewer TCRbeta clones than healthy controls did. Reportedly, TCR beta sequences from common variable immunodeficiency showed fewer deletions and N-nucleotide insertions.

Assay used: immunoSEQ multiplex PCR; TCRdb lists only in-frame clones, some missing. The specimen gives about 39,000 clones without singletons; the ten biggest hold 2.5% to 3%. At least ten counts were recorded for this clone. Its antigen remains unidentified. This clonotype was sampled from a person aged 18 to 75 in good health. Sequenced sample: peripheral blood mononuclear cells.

The part of the CDR3 DNA that was read is TGCAGCGGACTAGCGGGCCGCACAGATACG. Amino acids: CSGLAGRTDT. The CDR3 in its entirety is CSGLAGRTDTQYF. V gene TRBV29-1 combines with J gene TRBJ2-3; 10 bases agree with TRBD2. Read coverage stops 3 residues before the CDR3 terminus; the germline J gene supplies the remainder. The CDR3 runs 13 residues. Trimming at V came to 7 bases and at J to 1 base, leaving 2 bases not matched to a gene. CDR1 is SQVTM and CDR2 is ANQGSEA in the germline V gene.